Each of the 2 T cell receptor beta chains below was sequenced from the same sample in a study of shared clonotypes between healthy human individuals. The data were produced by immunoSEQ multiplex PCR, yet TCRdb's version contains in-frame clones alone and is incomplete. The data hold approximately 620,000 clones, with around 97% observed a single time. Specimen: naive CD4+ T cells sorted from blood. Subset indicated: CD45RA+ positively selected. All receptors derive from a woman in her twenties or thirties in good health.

The CDR3: CASSLGAGPLYNEQFF. CDR3 DNA: TGCGCCAGCAGCTTGGGAGCGGGTCCCCTTTACAATGAGCAGTTCTTC. The chain employs TRBV5-1 and TRBJ2-1, with D tentatively TRBD2 (6 bases). CDR1 and CDR2 from the germline V gene are SGHRS and YFSETQ. The V gene lost 0 bases and the J gene lost 4 bases, with 14 bases spanning the gap. This CDR3 contains 16 residues. The entire variable domain, with the rest obtained from reference TRBV5-1 and TRBJ2-1, is as follows: KAGVTQTPRYLIKTRGQQVTLSCSPISGHRSVSWYQQTPGQGLQFLFEYFSETQRNKGNFPGRFSGRQFSNSRSEMNVSTLELGDSALYLCASSLGAGPLYNEQFFGPGTRLTVL.

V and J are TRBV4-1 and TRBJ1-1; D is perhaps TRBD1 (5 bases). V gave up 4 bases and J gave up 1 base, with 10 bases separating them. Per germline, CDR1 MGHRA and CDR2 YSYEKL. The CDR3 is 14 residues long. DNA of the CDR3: TGCGCCAGCAGCCGACATACAGGGAACACTGAAGCTTTCTTT. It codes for CASSRHTGNTEAFF.